These 20 T cell receptor beta chains share one sample of origin, sequenced in a study of PD-1 blockade in mismatch repair-deficient tumors. Data came from immunoSEQ multiplex PCR; TCRdb stores just in-frame clones and leaves some out. This sample has roughly 50,000 clones, with approximately 78% found just once. The sequencing used peripheral blood, collected 4 weeks after starting pembrolizumab. These receptors all stem from an adult with mismatch repair-deficient cancer.

This chain uses TRBV5-6 with TRBJ1-2, with D maybe TRBD1 (5 bases). V was cut by 4 bases and J by 10 bases, with 17 bases left in between. The germline V gene encodes CDR1 SGHDT and CDR2 YYEEEE. The CDR3 runs 13 residues. The CDR3 DNA is TGTGCCAGCAGCCCATCCCCCAGGGATGACTACACCTTC. It codes for CASSPSPRDDYTF.

The gene calls are TRBV7-9 and TRBJ2-3, with TRBD2 matching over 13 bases. CDR1 is SEHNR and CDR2 is FQNEAQ in the germline V gene (reference sequence). The CDR3 sequence is 17 residues long. After removal of 5 bases from V and 6 bases from J, the junction contained 11 bases not matched to a gene. CDR3 nucleotide sequence: TGTGCCAGCAGCCCTCAAGGACTAGCGGGAGCGAGGGATACGCAGTATTTT. Translation gives CASSPQGLAGARDTQYF.

The CDR3 is CASSPSPGASDTQYF. The CDR3 DNA sequence: TGTGCCAGCTCCCCCAGTCCGGGAGCTTCAGATACGCAGTATTTT. The chain employs TRBV18 and TRBJ2-3, with D perhaps TRBD2 (6 bases). This CDR3 region has 15 residues. Germline assignment: CDR1 KGHSH and CDR2 LQKENI. V was trimmed by 6 bases and J by 4 bases, leaving 17 bases between them.

The J gene is TRBJ2-2, the V gene TRBV5-1, with 8 bases that match TRBD2. The ends lost 3 bases at V and 4 bases at J; junction bases unmatched: 5. Germline V gives CDR1 SGHRS, CDR2 YFSETQ. The CDR3 is made up of 15 amino acids. The CDR3 DNA follows: TGCGCCAGCAGCTGGACTAGCTCGAGCACCGGGGAGCTGTTTTTT. This translates into CASSWTSSSTGELFF.

The V gene is TRBV12-5, the J gene TRBJ1-1, with D hard to call. CDR1 LGHNT and CDR2 FRNRAP come from the germline V gene. Trimming took off 6 bases at V and 5 bases at J, with 19 bases between the two ends. This CDR3 is built from 15 residues. CDR3 sequence: CASGASGPIVTEAFF. DNA of the CDR3: TGTGCTAGTGGGGCCTCTGGACCGATTGTGACTGAAGCTTTCTTT.

The V gene is TRBV21-1, the J gene TRBJ1-4. TRBV21-1 is assigned pseudogene status. The CDR3 covers 17 residues. The CDR3 DNA follows: TGTGCCAGCAGCAGGGGGGGAACTGTGTCGACTAATGAAAAACTGTTTTTT. It specifies CASSRGGTVSTNEKLFF.

J is TRBJ1-4 and V is TRBV6-1, with 9 positions matching TRBD1. This CDR3 is 17 amino acids long. Trimming took 0 bases from V and 7 from J; bases not matched to a gene: 9. Germline CDR1 is MNHNS and CDR2 is SASEGT. The CDR3 protein is CASSEAFWGQGGEKLFF. In DNA, the CDR3 is TGTGCCAGCAGTGAAGCGTTTTGGGGACAGGGTGGTGAAAAACTGTTTTTT.

This clone turned up a few times. This chain links TRBV30 with TRBJ2-2, with 11 bases aligning to TRBD1. The CDR3 contains 14 residues. The germline V gene encodes CDR1 GTSNPN and CDR2 SVGIG (reference sequence). V was pared by 8 bases and J by 4 bases, with 6 bases of the junction left unmatched. DNA of the CDR3: TGTGCCCGAAGGGACAGGGGGGCCACCGGGGAGCTGTTTTTT. Encoded protein: CARRDRGATGELFF.

The genes are TRBV6-5 and TRBJ1-5, with TRBD1 as a possible D gene (6 bases). Germline values: CDR1 MNHEY, CDR2 SVGAGI. This CDR3 region has 14 residues. V lost 8 bases, J lost 3 bases, and 14 bases lay in between. For the CDR3, the DNA is TGTGCCAGCCGCGATGCAGGGGTCAATCAGCCCCAGCATTTT. Translation gives CASRDAGVNQPQHF.

This clone occurred once. The chain recombines TRBV27 with TRBJ1-5; D is possibly TRBD1 (6 bases). V lost 6 bases, J lost 1 base, and 16 bases lay in between. CDR3 length: 16 amino acids. Per the germline V gene, CDR1 is MNHEY and CDR2 is SMNVEV (reference sequence). CDR3: CASSPGGGASNQPQHF. CDR3 in DNA: TGTGCCAGCAGCCCAGGCGGGGGCGCGAGCAATCAGCCCCAGCATTTT.

This clone was found a few times. The chain uses TRBV5-8 and TRBJ2-7; maybe TRBD1 (5 bases). V shed 2 bases and J shed 7 bases, with 25 bases lying between them. Germline V gene data show CDR1 as SGHTS and CDR2 as YDEGEE. There are 17 residues in the CDR3. DNA of the CDR3: TGTGCCAGCAGCTTTTGGGGCAGGGCGGATTTTTTGGGGGAGCAGTACTTC. Translating it yields CASSFWGRADFLGEQYF.

V and J are TRBV5-1 and TRBJ2-5; no clear D gene. This CDR3 is built from 12 residues. Germline lookup yields CDR1 SGHRS and CDR2 YFSETQ. V was shortened by 3 bases and J by 2 bases, with 5 bases between the two germline ends. The CDR3 sequence is CASSYSQETQYF. CDR3 nucleotides: TGCGCCAGCAGCTATTCTCAAGAGACCCAGTACTTC.

The chain has TRBV15 and TRBJ2-7, with 7 bases fitting TRBD1. CDR3 size: 14 residues. Per the germline V gene, CDR1 is LNHNV and CDR2 is YYDKDF (reference sequence). V shed 1 base, J shed 3 bases, and the junction held 3 bases outside the gene matches. In DNA, the CDR3 is TGTGCCACCAGCAGAGGAGGGACAGACTACGAGCAGTACTTC. Residues: CATSRGGTDYEQYF.

By its share, this clone is medium-sized. The gene calls are TRBV27 and TRBJ1-5; D is ambiguous. The CDR3 extends over 12 amino acids. CDR1 is MNHEY, CDR2 SMNVEV, per germline (reference sequence). V lost 3 bases, J lost 3 bases, and 3 bases lay in between. This chain's CDR3 is CASSFHNQPQHF. The CDR3 DNA sequence: TGTGCCAGCAGTTTTCACAATCAGCCCCAGCATTTT.

This chain connects TRBV6-5 to TRBJ2-2, with D possibly TRBD1 on 5 matching bases. Between the trimmed V and J ends, which lost 4 bases and 0 bases, there was a span of 9 bases. This CDR3 is 15 amino acids long. CDR1 is MNHEY, CDR2 SVGAGI, per germline. The CDR3 sequence is CASSFRATNTGELFF. CDR3 DNA: TGTGCCAGCAGTTTCAGGGCCACGAACACCGGGGAGCTGTTTTTT.

This clone was detected only once. The V call is TRBV6-6, the J call TRBJ1-1, with D unclear. The CDR3 has 14 residues. Between the trimmed V and J ends, which lost 2 bases and 1 base, there was a span of 8 bases. Germline V gene sequence: CDR1 MNHNY, CDR2 SVGAGI (reference sequence). The CDR3 sequence is CASSYGGQNTEAFF. CDR3 DNA: TGTGCCAGCAGTTACGGTGGTCAGAACACTGAAGCTTTCTTT.

This chain joins TRBV6-1 and TRBJ1-2; no clear D. The CDR3 is 12 residues long. Germline V gives CDR1 MNHNS, CDR2 SASEGT. V lost 3 bases and J 5 bases, leaving 7 bases between the germline ends. CDR3 nucleotide sequence: TGTGCCAGCAGTGAGTCCCAATATGGCTACACCTTC. It specifies CASSESQYGYTF.

The V and J genes are TRBV27 and TRBJ2-1; 12 bases match TRBD2. The length of the CDR3 is 15 residues. Per the germline V gene, CDR1 is MNHEY and CDR2 is SMNVEV (reference sequence). Trimming took 5 bases from V and 10 from J; bases not matched to a gene: 9. The CDR3 coding sequence is TGTGCCAGCAGTCCAGGACTAGCGGGACATTTAGAGCAGTTCTTC. This codes for CASSPGLAGHLEQFF.

The V gene is TRBV28, the J gene TRBJ2-5, with TRBD1 identical over 11 bases. The germline V gene encodes CDR1 MDHEN and CDR2 SYDVKM. This CDR3 comprises 15 residues. V was clipped by 4 bases and J by 4 bases; unmatched bases: 5. CDR3 residues: CASSWTGGIAETQYF. The CDR3 nucleotides are TGTGCCAGCAGTTGGACAGGGGGCATAGCAGAGACCCAGTACTTC.

The chain is built from TRBV6-6 and TRBJ2-5; D gene uncertain. Trimming pared 0 bases from V and 4 bases from J, leaving 6 bases between. Germline V lookup: CDR1 MNHNY, CDR2 SVGAGI (reference sequence). This CDR3 is built from 13 residues. This CDR3 is CASSYSGTETQYF. The CDR3 nucleotides read TGTGCCAGCAGTTACTCGGGAACAGAGACCCAGTACTTC.